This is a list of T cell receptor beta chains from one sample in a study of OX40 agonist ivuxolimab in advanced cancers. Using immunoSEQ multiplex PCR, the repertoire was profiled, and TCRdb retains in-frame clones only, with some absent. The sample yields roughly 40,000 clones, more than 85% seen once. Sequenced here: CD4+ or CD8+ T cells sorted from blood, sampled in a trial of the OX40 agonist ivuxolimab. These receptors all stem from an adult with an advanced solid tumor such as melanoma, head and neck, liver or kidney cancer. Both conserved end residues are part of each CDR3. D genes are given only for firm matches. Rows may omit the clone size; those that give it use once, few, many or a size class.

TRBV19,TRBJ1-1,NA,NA,TGTGCCAGTAGTATAGGTCATAACTCGGGAGCTTTCTTT,CASSIGHNSGAFF
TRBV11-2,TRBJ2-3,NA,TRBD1,TGTGCCAGCAGCTTAGATTCATGGGGACAGGGGACTAGCACAGATACGCAGTATTTT,CASSLDSWGQGTSTDTQYF
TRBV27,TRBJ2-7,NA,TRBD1,TGTGCCAGCAGCCATCAGGGGGAATTCTACGAGCAGTACTTC,CASSHQGEFYEQYF
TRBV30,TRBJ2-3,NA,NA,TGTGCCTGGAGTTCAGGGGTGGGCACAGATACGCAGTATTTT,CAWSSGVGTDTQYF
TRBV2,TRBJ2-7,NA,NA,TGTGCCAGCGGAGACTACGAGCAGTACTTC,CASGDYEQYF
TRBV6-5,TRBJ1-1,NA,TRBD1,TGTGCCAGCAGCCACGTAGAACAGGGGTGGCCTGAAGCTTTCTTT,CASSHVEQGWPEAFF
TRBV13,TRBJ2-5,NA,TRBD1,TGTGCCAGCAGCTTGGGGACAGGGTTTCGGGAGACCCAGTACTTC,CASSLGTGFRETQYF
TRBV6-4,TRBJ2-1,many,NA,TGTGCCAGCAGTGAAGGACACAATGAGCAGTTCTTC,CASSEGHNEQFF
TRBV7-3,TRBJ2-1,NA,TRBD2,TGTGCCAGCAGCCCCTTGGGGGGGTCCTACAATGAGCAGTTCTTC,CASSPLGGSYNEQFF
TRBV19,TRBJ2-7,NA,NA,TGTGCCAGTAGTATAAGCGGGCGACCTCCCTACGAGCAGTACTTC,CASSISGRPPYEQYF
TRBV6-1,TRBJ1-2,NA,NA,TGTGCCAGCAGTGAAGGGCCGTATGGCTACACCTTC,CASSEGPYGYTF
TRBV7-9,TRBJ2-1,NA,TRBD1,TGTGCCAGCAGCCCTAGGGGGACAGGGCCCCCCAATGAGCAGTTCTTC,CASSPRGTGPPNEQFF
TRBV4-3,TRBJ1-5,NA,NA,TGCGCCAGCAGCCAACACCAGGGGAGCAATCAGCCCCAGCATTTT,CASSQHQGSNQPQHF
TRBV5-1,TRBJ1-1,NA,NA,TGCGCCAGCAGCTTGGCCGGGCAGGGGAGGGACACTGAAGCTTTCTTT,CASSLAGQGRDTEAFF
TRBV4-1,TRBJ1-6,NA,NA,TGCGCCAGCAGCCAGGGGGAGTACTCACCCCTCCACTTT,CASSQGEYSPLHF
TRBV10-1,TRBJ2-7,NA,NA,TGCGCCAGCAGCGACCCCGGGACCCCGGGACCCTACGAGCAGTACTTC,CASSDPGTPGPYEQYF
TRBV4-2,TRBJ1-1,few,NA,TGTGCCAGCAGCCAAGCGGTATCGGGTTACACTGAAGCTTTCTTT,CASSQAVSGYTEAFF
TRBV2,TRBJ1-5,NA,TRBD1,TGTGCCAGCAGTGAACGGGACAGGGGAGATCAGCCCCAGCATTTT,CASSERDRGDQPQHF
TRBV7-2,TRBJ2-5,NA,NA,TGTGCCAGCAGCTTATCCCGGGGGTGGGAGACCCAGTACTTC,CASSLSRGWETQYF
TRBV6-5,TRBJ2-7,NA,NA,TGTGCCAGCAGTTATAACAGCGGAAAAACCTACGAGCAGTACTTC,CASSYNSGKTYEQYF
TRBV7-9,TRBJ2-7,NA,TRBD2,TGTGCCAGCAGCTTACTTAGCGGGGCCTACGAGCAGTACTTC,CASSLLSGAYEQYF
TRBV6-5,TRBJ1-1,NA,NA,TGTGCCAGCAGTTACTCGACGATATTGAACACTGAAGCTTTCTTT,CASSYSTILNTEAFF
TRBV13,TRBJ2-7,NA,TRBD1,TGTGCCAGCAGCTCCCTGGGACAGGGGAGCTCCTACGAGCAGTACTTC,CASSSLGQGSSYEQYF
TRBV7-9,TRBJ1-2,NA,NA,TGTGCCAGCAGACCCGGGGGGCACGATGGCTACACCTTC,CASRPGGHDGYTF
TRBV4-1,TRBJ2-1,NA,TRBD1,TGCGCCAGCAGCTTGCAGGGGGTCTACAATGAGCAGTTCTTC,CASSLQGVYNEQFF
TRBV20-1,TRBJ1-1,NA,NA,TGCAGTGCCTGGATGAACACTGAAGCTTTCTTT,CSAWMNTEAFF
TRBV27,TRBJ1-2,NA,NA,TGTGCCAGCAGTTTATGGCAGGGTCAAGGTGGCTACACCTTC,CASSLWQGQGGYTF
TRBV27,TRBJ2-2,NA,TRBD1,TGTGCCAGCAGTTTATTCGGGACAGCCACCGGGGAGCTGTTTTTT,CASSLFGTATGELFF
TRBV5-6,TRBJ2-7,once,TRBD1,TGTGCCAGCATCTCCGGGACAGGGATTTACGAGCAGTACTTC,CASISGTGIYEQYF
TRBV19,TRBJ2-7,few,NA,TGTGCCAGTAGTATTTGGGGCACCTACGAGCAGTACTTC,CASSIWGTYEQYF
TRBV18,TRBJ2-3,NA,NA,TGTGCCAGCTCACGAGTCGGGGCTTCAGATACGCAGTATTTT,CASSRVGASDTQYF
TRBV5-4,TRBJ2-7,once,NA,TGTGCCAGCAACCCATCGGACAAGACCCCCTACGAGCAGTACTTC,CASNPSDKTPYEQYF
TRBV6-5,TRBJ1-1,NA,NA,TGTGCCAGCAGTGCGGGGGGGAACACTGAAGCTTTCTTT,CASSAGGNTEAFF
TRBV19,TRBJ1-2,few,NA,TGTGCCAGTAGTATATCGGCCGGACAGCTCTATGGCTACACCTTC,CASSISAGQLYGYTF
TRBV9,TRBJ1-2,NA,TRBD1,TGTGCCAGCAGCATCGGGACAGGTCATGGCTACACCTTC,CASSIGTGHGYTF
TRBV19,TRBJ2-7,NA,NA,TGTGCCAGTAGTAGCGGGGCAAACGAGCAGTACTTC,CASSSGANEQYF
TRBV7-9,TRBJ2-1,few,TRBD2,TGTGCCAGCAGCTTAATCAGGCTAGCGGGGGACAATGAGCAGTTCTTC,CASSLIRLAGDNEQFF
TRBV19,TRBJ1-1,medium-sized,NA,TGTGCCAGTAGTATAGGAGATACAGCCTCTGAAGCTTTCTTT,CASSIGDTASEAFF
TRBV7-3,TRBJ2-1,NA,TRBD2,TGTGCCAGCAGCTTAATTAGCGGGGCAGATGAGCAGTTCTTC,CASSLISGADEQFF